The present TCR beta chain was sequenced within a study of Graves' ophthalmopathy and Graves' hyperthyroidism (dated by TCRdb to the late 2010s). In terms of the full investigation: Stable hyperthyroidism was defined as no progression to ophthalmopathy within 18 months of follow-up. The study used TCR beta repertoire signatures to distinguish Graves' ophthalmopathy from Graves' hyperthyroidism and to predict progression to ophthalmopathy. In total, 135 blood samples were TCR-sequenced: 40 to 45 ophthalmopathy, some 80 hyperthyroidism and approximately 17 hyperthyroidism-to-ophthalmopathy patients. To explore V-J signatures that separate ophthalmopathy from hyperthyroidism, a discovery set of 95 to 100 patients was enrolled, consisting of about 45 with ophthalmopathy and some 59 with stable hyperthyroidism. The independent validation cohort included approximately 19 hyperthyroidism patients plus 17 patients who later progressed from hyperthyroidism to ophthalmopathy. In roughly six hyperthyroidism patients, the T-cell repertoire of thyroid tissue was compared with the T-cell repertoire of blood. After sampling, hyperthyroidism patients received methimazole starting at 30 mg daily, and ophthalmopathy patients received high-dose intravenous methylprednisolone. Study-level results and caveats: Most expanded thyroid clonotypes with a frequency above 0.001 also appeared in blood, which suggests that blood repertoires may reflect the immune response in the thyroid. In validation, the model predicted ophthalmopathy progression with less than 71% sensitivity and 72.22% specificity; fewer than 15 predicted patients were CT-confirmed with GO in a median of about 7.1 months. In cross-validation, the 13-signature model distinguished ophthalmopathy from stable hyperthyroidism with 85% to 90% sensitivity and around 81% specificity, and in the test set the corresponding values were approximately 79% and 70%. Sample size was not predetermined statistically, and investigators were not blinded to group allocation.

The germline V gene gives CDR1 as MNHEY and CDR2 as SVGAGI. V is clipped by 11 bases and J by 7 bases, and the sequence between their germline boundaries is 11 bases long. The CDR3 covers 10 residues, taking in both the cysteine and the phenylalanine. Only the CDR3 portion is preserved as DNA: 30 bases, with reading frame beginning at the first base. This clonotype was seen repeatedly, ten times or more. Its binding antigen is unknown. Base qualities are not at hand, and no much larger clone is one base apart. For repertoire sequencing, the TCR beta CDR3 regions were amplified from RNA transcripts. The first round of RT-PCR was done with HTBI primers and the Qiagen OneStep RT-PCR kit, and was followed by a second round of multiplex PCR, then size selection and purification. Libraries were sequenced on an Illumina HiSeq2000 using paired-end 100 bp reads. Concerning the study's data processing: Reads were processed with SOAPnuke, discarding reads with adapters, uncalled bases, mean Phred below 15, or no exact constant-primer or identifier match. COPE v1.2.5 was used to merge high-quality paired reads. Clonotypes were defined as unique nucleotide sequences and were aligned to IMGT TRB V, D and J references using MiTCR v1.1. The analysis was limited to V-J combinations with a frequency above 0.0001, which together covered approximately 99% of repertoires. A TCR clonal expansion and chaos score per V-J combination was defined as the ratio of F50 clonal expansion to chaos observed in the TCRdist matrix. Welch's t-statistics and random forest were used to reduce the features to some 13 V-J combinations, which were then used as input to a naive Bayes classifier. The Morisita-Horn index was used to measure how similar the thyroid and blood repertoires were. TCRdb reanalyzed the raw reads on its own, using fastp at Q25 for trimming and MiXCR for clone calling, and kept in-frame beta chains. Identical CDR3 protein sequences are pooled into one entry, listed with their most common genes and DNA. None of the V and J calls come from the authors' own analysis; TCRdb made them. In this sample the table shows around 1.1 million distinct CDR3 sequences, 35% to 40% of which occur a single time. 8.5% to 14% of the sample comes from the top ten.

Hyperthyroidism patients were newly diagnosed, with disease duration under 2 months, and aged 18 to 65 years. Patients with other autoimmune diseases, uncontrolled infections, pregnancy or lactation were excluded. Diagnosis relied on clinical symptoms, serum thyroxine, TRAb, thyroid ultrasound and orbital computed tomography. Total RNA was extracted using Trizol reagent, and RNA quality was checked on an Agilent 2100 Bioanalyzer. Input material: peripheral blood or thyroid tissue (not recorded which). The chain was built from TRBV6-5 and TRBJ1-1, and possibly TRBD1, on 5 matching bases. The source of this sequence is an adult man with Graves' hyperthyroidism. At the DNA level, the sequence is TGTGCCGTCGGGGCGGTTGAAGCTTTCTTT. This translates into CAVGAVEAFF.